This TCR beta chain is drawn from a study of vaccination effects on CD4 cells after COVID-19. Study-level background: PBMC cultures contained two million cells per well, 8.5 to 10 IU/ml IL-2 and around 9.4 ug/ml peptides.

When ten to eleven days of culture had elapsed, CD4+ T cells were isolated. The protocol was immunoSEQ multiplex PCR, while the TCRdb copy is restricted to in-frame clones and leaves out a portion. Here the sample spans about 30,000 clones, roughly two thirds being singletons. Details on this clone: What it binds is unknown.

Study-level findings and limits: Marked clonal contraction of infection- and vaccine-induced clones was seen late after vaccination. Healthy vaccinees' vaccine-induced clones included only 1 of 255 cross-reacting with common cold coronaviruses.

The CDR3 is 14 residues long. V shed 3 bases and J 5 bases; nucleotides not matched to a gene: 2. Germline lookup yields CDR1 LGHDT and CDR2 YNNKEL (reference sequence). This specimen consisted of CD4+ T cells from PBMCs cultured without peptide, obtained before COVID-19 vaccination. This chain links TRBV3-1 (or the pseudogene TRBV3-2) with TRBJ2-1; TRBD1 agrees at 9 bases. The clonotype comes from a human donor who received a COVID-19 vaccine. For the CDR3, the DNA is TGTGCCAGCAGCCAGGACAGGGGACACAATGAGCAGTTCTTC. Its translation: CASSQDRGHNEQFF.